This TCR beta chain appears in the sequencing data of a study of T cell responses to AZD1222 COVID-19 vaccine (dated by TCRdb to about 2021). As for the study more broadly: A total of 240 or so trial participants underwent TCR sequencing, of whom about 210 had received two doses of AZD1222 and around 25 had received two doses of the MenACWY control vaccine. Trial participants were enrolled into age subgroups of 18-55, 56-69 and 70-plus years, which contained about 150, 27 and 61 TCR-sequenced participants, respectively. General findings and caveats noted by the study authors: The 56-69-year group was small, and its depth increase did not reach significance, likely because of low power. Participants were mostly white British, with more females than males. The authors suggested clonal diversity may have been underestimated. The vaccine-associated CD4 TCRs covered the entire spike protein, and the dominant responses fell in regions 160-218 and 743-854. Spike-specific TCR breadth and depth rose significantly after two AZD1222 doses compared with day 0 and with MenACWY recipients. Nearly half of unique spike-specific TCRs reportedly recognized epitopes outside regions mutated in the B.1.351 and B.1.1.7 variants. Because no day 14 peak-response samples were available, the repertoires could be characterized only after the peak T cell response. Conclusions about previously exposed vaccinees are limited because only a handful of AZD1222 recipients were SARS-CoV-2 seropositive at baseline.

V loses 3 bases, J loses 6 bases, and the germline ends lie 18 bases apart. According to the germline V gene, CDR1 reads SGHAT and CDR2 reads FQNNGV. The CDR3 numbers 16 residues from cysteine through phenylalanine. Only the CDR3 part of the read is kept: 48 bases, read in frame from the first base. Concerning this clone itself: Its antigen remains unidentified. It has no much larger one-base neighbor in the sample; base qualities were not kept.

The CDR3 regions of human TCRbeta chains were analyzed by immunosequencing. As for the original processing: TCRs in the repertoires were compared against a reference library of SARS-CoV-2-specific TCRs that had been generated with the MIRA antigen-specificity platform. Breadth was defined as the fraction of unique TCRs that were SARS-CoV-2-associated. Depth was defined as the fraction of total T cells that were SARS-CoV-2-associated. Using the MIRA data, every spike-specific TCR was mapped to the spike region that the TCR reacted to and assigned to either a CD4 or a CD8 class. Log10-transformed breadth and depth values were compared by one-way ANOVA with Sidak's multiple comparisons tests. Held by TCRdb, this immuneACCESS table contains in-frame sequences only and omits some clones. Under half of the omission traces to an unresolved V gene where checked; the cause of the rest is unknown. V and J calls plus clone size are reproduced from that table; the DNA served to infer D and trimming. The sample table holds fewer than 200,000 clones, of which about 92% were seen once. Of the sample, 3.6% is held by the ten largest clones.

This sample's time point label indicates: about 28 days (+/-7) after the second vaccine dose. What this sample's treatment or condition label stands for: meningococcal conjugate vaccine given as trial control. Vaccinee samples came from UK trials COV001 and COV002, including a single-blind randomized controlled phase 2/3 trial of AZD1222 (ChAdOx1 nCoV-19) in healthy adults. For TCRbeta chain sequencing, PBMC samples were collected from trial participants at day 0 and at day 28 after the second dose. This TCR derives from an adult who received the MenACWY meningococcal vaccine as a control. The receptor chain draws on TRBV11-2 and TRBJ2-1, and TRBD1 may be the D gene, going by 5 matching bases. The sequences come from peripheral blood, collected 28 days after the second dose of the MenACWY control vaccine. The DNA sequence is TGTGCCAGCAGCTTCACCGGACGGGCTAGGGGCAATGAGCAGTTCTTC. Its amino acids are CASSFTGRARGNEQFF.